This T cell receptor beta chain appears in the sequencing data of a study of T cells after yellow fever vaccination. In the study overall: Preparation of fractions with low cell numbers was performed using SMART-Seq v4 Ultra Low Input.

V dropped 7 bases and J dropped 13 bases, with 19 bases sitting between them. Germline V lookup: CDR1 SEHNR, CDR2 FQNEAQ (reference sequence). This CDR3 has 12 amino acids. This clonotype occurred a few times. TCRdb ran MiXCR on the 5' RACE reads and lists one entry per CDR3 protein. Of around 600,000 distinct CDR3 sequences listed, around 12% are singletons. The chain uses TRBV7-9 and TRBJ1-1, with a tentative D call TRBD1 (5 bases). The sequence was obtained from a young man who received the YFV17D yellow fever vaccine. This specimen consisted of PBMCs, obtained on the day of the yellow fever booster vaccination. The chain's CDR3 is CASTGAGDLVFF. The DNA for the CDR3 is TGTGCCAGCACCGGGGCGGGGGATCTGGTTTTCTTT.